This T cell receptor beta chain was found in a study of Ad26.COV2.S vaccination and SARS-CoV-2 variants. Method: immunoSEQ multiplex PCR; TCRdb's copy keeps in-frame clones and lacks some. The sample includes roughly 380,000 clones, approximately 81% seen only once; the top ten take about 3.3%. This clone appeared a single time. With 2 bases clipped from V and 3 bases from J, the junction kept 1 base outside the gene matches. This CDR3 region has 14 residues. Germline V gene sequence: CDR1 MNHEY, CDR2 SMNVEV (reference sequence). Regarding treatment: roughly 20 received Ad26.COV2.S at low or high dose, single or two shots; a few received placebo; per-sample allocation not given. Day 63 following the first vaccine or placebo injection was when the samples were taken.

The sequenced sample was peripheral blood, obtained in a trial of Ad26.COV2.S vaccine versus placebo. V and J are TRBV27 and TRBJ1-5; 7 nucleotides match TRBD1. This clonotype was sampled from a person aged 18-60 years who received the Ad26.COV2.S COVID-19 vaccine or a placebo. Written as DNA, the CDR3 is TGTGCCAGCAGTTTAACAGGGGACAATCAGCCCCAGCATTTT. This sequence encodes CASSLTGDNQPQHF.